This TCR beta chain stems from a study of cytomegalovirus exposure and HLA in healthy donors. Overall study: Across roughly 400 genotyped donors, 65% to 90% landed in the Caucasian-associated ancestry cluster.

About this clone: Its antigen is still unknown.

Study-wide points: The study recorded more than 150 TCR beta chains that were cytomegalovirus-associated. Earlier results showed most TCR beta V segments being productive about 87% or about 30% of the time. In a later analysis, compared with equally common non-associated chains, HLA-associated beta chains were more expanded.

Trimming took 4 bases from V and 4 from J, leaving 11 bases between them. The CDR3 sequence is 14 residues long. The V gene's germline CDR1 is SEHNR and CDR2 FQNEAQ (reference sequence). PCR used 60 Vbeta primers and 13 Jbeta primers. TCRdb's table, derived via immunoSEQ multiplex PCR, lists solely in-frame clones and lacks some. The data show about 110,000 clones, over 75% seen once. J is TRBJ1-3 and V is TRBV7-9; perhaps TRBD1 as D (6 bases). Input material: PBMCs. The receptor's source is a man in his sixties in good health and CMV-seronegative. The CDR3 protein is CASSSTGYGNTIYF. In DNA, the CDR3 is TGTGCCAGCAGCTCTACAGGGTACGGAAACACCATATATTTT.